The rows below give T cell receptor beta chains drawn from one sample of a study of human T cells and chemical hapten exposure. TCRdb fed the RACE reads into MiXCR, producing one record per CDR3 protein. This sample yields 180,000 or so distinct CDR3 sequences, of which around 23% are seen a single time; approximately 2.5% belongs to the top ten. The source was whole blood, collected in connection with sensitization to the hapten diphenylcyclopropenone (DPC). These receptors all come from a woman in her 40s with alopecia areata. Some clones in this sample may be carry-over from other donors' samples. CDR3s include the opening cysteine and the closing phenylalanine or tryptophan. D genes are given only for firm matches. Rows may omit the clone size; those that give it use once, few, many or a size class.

CDR3 protein: CASSSPTGYRDTEAFF
CDR3 DNA: TGTGCCAGCAGTTCCCCGACAGGGTACAGGGACACTGAAGCTTTCTTT
J gene: TRBJ1-1
clone size: -
V gene: TRBV28
D gene: TRBD1

CDR3 protein: CATSDSVLAGSGELFF
CDR3 DNA: TGTGCCACCAGTGATTCTGTATTAGCTGGGTCCGGGGAGCTGTTTTTT
J gene: TRBJ2-2
clone size: -
V gene: TRBV24-1
D gene: -

CDR3 protein: CASSLRGSGEAFF
CDR3 DNA: TGTGCCAGCAGTTTGAGGGGTTCAGGCGAAGCTTTCTTT
J gene: TRBJ1-1
clone size: few
V gene: TRBV28
D gene: -

CDR3 protein: CSAYRTDSNEQFF
CDR3 DNA: TGCAGTGCTTATCGGACTGACAGCAATGAGCAGTTCTTC
J gene: TRBJ2-1
clone size: few
V gene: TRBV20-1
D gene: -

CDR3 protein: CSARSAAGDPYEQYF
CDR3 DNA: TGCAGTGCTAGGTCTGCAGCGGGGGACCCCTACGAGCAGTACTTC
J gene: TRBJ2-7
clone size: -
V gene: TRBV20-1
D gene: TRBD2

CDR3 protein: CASSQAAGTGGAEQFF
CDR3 DNA: TGCGCCAGCAGCCAAGCCGCCGGGACAGGGGGGGCTGAGCAGTTCTTC
J gene: TRBJ2-1
clone size: -
V gene: TRBV4-3
D gene: TRBD1

CDR3 protein: CASSLVRQNTEAFF
CDR3 DNA: TGTGCCAGCAGCTTAGTGCGACAGAACACTGAAGCTTTCTTT
J gene: TRBJ1-1
clone size: few
V gene: TRBV7-8
D gene: -

CDR3 protein: CASSLGLPRSGDIQYF
CDR3 DNA: TGTGCCAGCAGCCTGGGACTCCCTCGATCGGGGGACATTCAGTACTTC
J gene: TRBJ2-4
clone size: -
V gene: TRBV7-2
D gene: -

CDR3 protein: CASSWTGSTGELFF
CDR3 DNA: TGCGCCAGCAGCTGGACAGGGTCCACCGGGGAGCTGTTTTTT
J gene: TRBJ2-2
clone size: -
V gene: TRBV5-1
D gene: TRBD1

CDR3 protein: CASSLPRYEQYF
CDR3 DNA: TGTGCCAGCAGTTTACCCCGGTACGAGCAGTACTTC
J gene: TRBJ2-7
clone size: -
V gene: TRBV28
D gene: -

CDR3 protein: CASTRQGADTQYF
CDR3 DNA: TGTGCCAGCACCCGACAGGGGGCAGATACGCAGTATTTT
J gene: TRBJ2-3
clone size: -
V gene: TRBV6-5
D gene: TRBD1

CDR3 protein: CASSKGGSSTEAFF
CDR3 DNA: TGTGCCAGCAGTAAAGGGGGCTCGAGCACTGAAGCTTTCTTT
J gene: TRBJ1-1
clone size: many
V gene: TRBV6-2/TRBV6-3
D gene: TRBD1

CDR3 protein: CASSLYLAGILLNEQFF
CDR3 DNA: TGTGCCAGCAGTTTATATCTAGCGGGGATACTACTAAATGAGCAGTTCTTC
J gene: TRBJ2-1
clone size: many
V gene: TRBV28
D gene: TRBD2

CDR3 protein: CASSVGWGSGANVLTF
CDR3 DNA: TGTGCCAGCAGCGTAGGTTGGGGTTCCGGGGCCAACGTCCTGACTTTC
J gene: TRBJ2-6
clone size: few
V gene: TRBV9
D gene: -

CDR3 protein: CASSYGGTNTEAFF
CDR3 DNA: TGTGCCAGCAGTTACGGGGGTACGAACACTGAAGCTTTCTTT
J gene: TRBJ1-1
clone size: few
V gene: TRBV6-5
D gene: -

CDR3 protein: CAIRAGDGSSGNTIYF
CDR3 DNA: TGTGCCATCAGAGCAGGGGACGGCAGCTCTGGAAACACCATATATTTT
J gene: TRBJ1-3
clone size: -
V gene: TRBV10-3
D gene: -

CDR3 protein: CASSYRVGDIQYF
CDR3 DNA: TGTGCCAGCAGTTACCGGGTCGGGGACATTCAGTACTTC
J gene: TRBJ2-4
clone size: -
V gene: TRBV6-5
D gene: -

CDR3 protein: CASSLGGSGMITGELFF
CDR3 DNA: TGTGCCAGCAGCTTAGGTGGTAGCGGGATGATCACCGGGGAGCTGTTTTTT
J gene: TRBJ2-2
clone size: -
V gene: TRBV7-2
D gene: TRBD2

CDR3 protein: CASTVAGSYNEQFF
CDR3 DNA: TGTGCCAGCACGGTAGCGGGATCCTACAATGAGCAGTTCTTC
J gene: TRBJ2-1
clone size: -
V gene: TRBV27
D gene: TRBD2

CDR3 protein: CSALPSGTRETQYF
CDR3 DNA: TGCAGTGCTCTTCCTAGCGGGACCAGAGAGACCCAGTACTTC
J gene: TRBJ2-5
clone size: few
V gene: TRBV20-1
D gene: TRBD2

CDR3 protein: CASSQDSLGLAGGAEQYF
CDR3 DNA: TGTGCCAGCAGCCAAGATTCCCTTGGACTAGCGGGAGGAGCCGAGCAGTACTTC
J gene: TRBJ2-7
clone size: -
V gene: TRBV4-2
D gene: TRBD2

CDR3 protein: CASSLLGQGQYEQFF
CDR3 DNA: TGTGCCAGCAGTTTATTGGGACAGGGGCAGTATGAGCAGTTCTTC
J gene: TRBJ2-1
clone size: many
V gene: TRBV28
D gene: TRBD1

CDR3 protein: CASSLTGAPETQYF
CDR3 DNA: TGTGCCAGCAGCCTAACCGGGGCGCCAGAGACCCAGTACTTC
J gene: TRBJ2-5
clone size: -
V gene: TRBV7-2
D gene: -

CDR3 protein: CASSPEPRGSTDTQYF
CDR3 DNA: TGTGCCAGCAGCCCCGAGCCCCGCGGAAGCACAGATACGCAGTATTTT
J gene: TRBJ2-3
clone size: few
V gene: TRBV7-9
D gene: -

CDR3 protein: CASSSQGAGANVLTF
CDR3 DNA: TGTGCCAGCAGCTCACAGGGCGCTGGGGCCAACGTCCTGACTTTC
J gene: TRBJ2-6
clone size: many
V gene: TRBV7-6
D gene: -

CDR3 protein: CASSIHGGLQETQYF
CDR3 DNA: TGTGCCAGTAGTATTCACGGGGGCCTCCAAGAGACCCAGTACTTC
J gene: TRBJ2-5
clone size: -
V gene: TRBV19
D gene: -

CDR3 protein: CSAAGTGNYEQYF
CDR3 DNA: TGCAGTGCAGCCGGGACGGGTAACTACGAGCAGTACTTC
J gene: TRBJ2-7
clone size: few
V gene: TRBV20-1
D gene: -

CDR3 protein: CASSLSQGRNQPQHF
CDR3 DNA: TGTGCCAGCAGTTTATCTCAAGGTCGCAATCAGCCCCAGCATTTT
J gene: TRBJ1-5
clone size: -
V gene: TRBV27
D gene: -

CDR3 protein: CASSQLQTDTQYF
CDR3 DNA: TGCGCCAGCAGCCAACTCCAAACAGATACGCAGTATTTT
J gene: TRBJ2-3
clone size: -
V gene: TRBV4-3
D gene: -

CDR3 protein: CASSQTAATGNSPLHF
CDR3 DNA: TGTGCCAGCAGCCAGACAGCGGCCACCGGTAATTCACCCCTCCACTTT
J gene: TRBJ1-6
clone size: few
V gene: TRBV7-6
D gene: -

CDR3 protein: CASSSTWTDTQYF
CDR3 DNA: TGTGCCAGCAGTTCGACTTGGACAGATACGCAGTATTTT
J gene: TRBJ2-3
clone size: many
V gene: TRBV7-6
D gene: -

CDR3 protein: CASSSHRGAEQFF
CDR3 DNA: TGTGCCAGCAGCTCTCATAGGGGGGCTGAGCAGTTCTTC
J gene: TRBJ2-1
clone size: few
V gene: TRBV7-2
D gene: -

CDR3 protein: CASSGLAGAGKTDTQYF
CDR3 DNA: TGTGCCAGCAGCGGACTAGCGGGAGCTGGGAAAACAGATACGCAGTATTTT
J gene: TRBJ2-3
clone size: once
V gene: TRBV9
D gene: TRBD2

CDR3 protein: CASSFGPGTGVYNEQFF
CDR3 DNA: TGTGCCAGCAGTTTCGGACCCGGGACAGGGGTCTACAATGAGCAGTTCTTC
J gene: TRBJ2-1
clone size: -
V gene: TRBV27
D gene: TRBD1

CDR3 protein: CASSPQVGGTGEAFF
CDR3 DNA: TGTGCCAGCAGCCCCCAGGTAGGGGGCACCGGGGAAGCTTTCTTT
J gene: TRBJ1-1
clone size: -
V gene: TRBV6-5
D gene: TRBD1

CDR3 protein: CASSQAPGTGSYEQYF
CDR3 DNA: TGCGCCAGCAGCCAAGCCCCCGGGACAGGGTCCTACGAGCAGTACTTC
J gene: TRBJ2-7
clone size: -
V gene: TRBV4-3
D gene: TRBD1

CDR3 protein: CASSLTDGHNEQFF
CDR3 DNA: TGTGCCAGCAGCTTAACGGACGGGCACAATGAGCAGTTCTTC
J gene: TRBJ2-1
clone size: few
V gene: TRBV7-2
D gene: -

CDR3 protein: CASIPGGLAGTGEQFF
CDR3 DNA: TGTGCCAGCATCCCAGGCGGACTAGCCGGGACGGGTGAGCAGTTCTTC
J gene: TRBJ2-1
clone size: few
V gene: TRBV28
D gene: TRBD2

CDR3 protein: CASSATTGELFF
CDR3 DNA: TGTGCCAGCAGTGCCACCACCGGGGAGCTGTTTTTT
J gene: TRBJ2-2
clone size: -
V gene: TRBV12-3/TRBV12-4
D gene: -

CDR3 protein: CASSSWGDQPQHF
CDR3 DNA: TGTGCCAGCAGCTCATGGGGGGATCAGCCCCAGCATTTT
J gene: TRBJ1-5
clone size: -
V gene: TRBV7-2
D gene: -

CDR3 protein: CASSVDPRGATDTQYF
CDR3 DNA: TGTGCCAGCAGCGTAGACCCCCGGGGGGCCACAGATACGCAGTATTTT
J gene: TRBJ2-3
clone size: -
V gene: TRBV9
D gene: -

CDR3 protein: CSVARDGNTEAFF
CDR3 DNA: TGCAGCGTCGCAAGGGATGGGAACACTGAAGCTTTCTTT
J gene: TRBJ1-1
clone size: few
V gene: TRBV29-1
D gene: -

CDR3 protein: CASSLVNRVETEAFF
CDR3 DNA: TGTGCCAGCAGCTTAGTGAACAGGGTAGAGACTGAAGCTTTCTTT
J gene: TRBJ1-1
clone size: -
V gene: TRBV7-9
D gene: -

CDR3 protein: CASSFGRRGQRTGELFF
CDR3 DNA: TGTGCTAGCAGCTTCGGGAGACGGGGGCAGAGGACCGGGGAGCTGTTTTTT
J gene: TRBJ2-2
clone size: -
V gene: TRBV7-7
D gene: -

CDR3 protein: CNVQGPTEAFF
CDR3 DNA: TGCAATGTACAGGGTCCCACTGAAGCTTTCTTT
J gene: TRBJ1-1
clone size: few
V gene: TRBV20-1
D gene: -

CDR3 protein: CASSSTDSYYEQYF
CDR3 DNA: TGTGCCAGCAGCTCGACGGACAGCTACTACGAGCAGTACTTC
J gene: TRBJ2-7
clone size: -
V gene: TRBV7-2
D gene: -

CDR3 protein: CSARVANEETQYF
CDR3 DNA: TGCAGTGCTAGAGTCGCGAACGAAGAGACCCAGTACTTC
J gene: TRBJ2-5
clone size: few
V gene: TRBV20-1
D gene: -

CDR3 protein: CASSLVLAASYNEQFF
CDR3 DNA: TGTGCCAGCAGCTTAGTACTAGCAGCTTCCTACAATGAGCAGTTCTTC
J gene: TRBJ2-1
clone size: few
V gene: TRBV7-8
D gene: -

CDR3 protein: CASSVNAFYGYTF
CDR3 DNA: TGTGCCAGCAGTGTAAATGCCTTCTATGGCTACACCTTC
J gene: TRBJ1-2
clone size: -
V gene: TRBV6-4
D gene: -

CDR3 protein: CSARGRDSGYNEQFF
CDR3 DNA: TGCAGTGCTAGAGGCCGGGACAGTGGGTACAATGAGCAGTTCTTC
J gene: TRBJ2-1
clone size: few
V gene: TRBV20-1
D gene: TRBD1

CDR3 protein: CASSPPHSPLHF
CDR3 DNA: TGTGCCAGCTCCCCCCCGCATTCACCCCTCCACTTT
J gene: TRBJ1-6
clone size: -
V gene: TRBV28
D gene: -

CDR3 protein: CASSNPPSPSSYNEQFF
CDR3 DNA: TGTGCCAGCAGCAATCCTCCTAGCCCCAGCTCCTACAATGAGCAGTTCTTC
J gene: TRBJ2-1
clone size: many
V gene: TRBV21-1
D gene: -

CDR3 protein: CASSQELQVIEQFF
CDR3 DNA: TGCGCCAGCAGCCAAGAACTACAGGTTATTGAGCAGTTCTTC
J gene: TRBJ2-1
clone size: few
V gene: TRBV4-3
D gene: -

CDR3 protein: CASGTGSKIQYF
CDR3 DNA: TGTGCCAGCGGGACAGGGAGCAAAATTCAGTACTTC
J gene: TRBJ2-4
clone size: -
V gene: TRBV7-9
D gene: TRBD1

CDR3 protein: CATGTRTDTQYF
CDR3 DNA: TGTGCCACCGGGACCCGTACAGATACGCAGTATTTT
J gene: TRBJ2-3
clone size: once
V gene: TRBV7-2
D gene: -

CDR3 protein: CSALAGTYEQYF
CDR3 DNA: TGCAGTGCCCTCGCGGGGACCTACGAGCAGTACTTC
J gene: TRBJ2-7
clone size: -
V gene: TRBV20-1
D gene: -

CDR3 protein: CASSYRLAAFNTGELFF
CDR3 DNA: TGTGCCAGCAGTTACCGGCTAGCGGCATTTAACACCGGGGAGCTGTTTTTT
J gene: TRBJ2-2
clone size: few
V gene: TRBV6-6
D gene: TRBD2